What follows is one TCR beta chain and its context. Patients were ruled out by autoimmune disease history or systemic immunosuppression. The data belong to a study of OX40 agonist ivuxolimab in advanced cancers. Across the whole study: Patients treated during dose escalation were battling hepatocellular carcinoma, melanoma, renal cell or head and neck cancer. Among those enrolled, mean age was about 62 years (range 23 to 79) and 70% to 85% were male. Treatment received earlier with anti-PD-1, anti-PD-L1 or anti-CTLA-4 agents was allowed, and around 36% had some.

The CDR3 loop spans 19 amino acids. CDR1 SGHNT and CDR2 YYREEE come from the germline V gene (reference sequence). Trimming left V 0 bases short and J 0 bases short, with 18 bases between. Generated by immunoSEQ multiplex PCR, the TCRdb table keeps only in-frame clones and is missing some. Found here are some 64,000 clones, under 90% of them singletons; the top ten hold less than 0.55%. The source material was CD4+ or CD8+ T cells sorted from blood, sampled in a trial of the OX40 agonist ivuxolimab. The sequence was obtained from an adult with an advanced solid tumor such as melanoma, head and neck, liver or kidney cancer. The V call is TRBV5-4, the J call TRBJ2-2; D is ambiguous. The CDR3 DNA reads as TGTGCCAGCAGCTTGGCGCCGGTGAATCCTATCGCGAACACCGGGGAGCTGTTTTTT. Amino acids: CASSLAPVNPIANTGELFF.